This record covers a single TCR beta chain. Its antigen is not identified. This sample stems from a study of T-cell memory formation after mild COVID-19. In the study overall: The TCR clusters were mostly specific to one donor. General observations from the study: While clones contracting from day 15 to 85 were balanced between CD4 and CD8, later expanders leaned CD4+. Memory cells collected pre-infection included some clones that later responded, suggesting cross-reactive memory joined.

The CDR3 has 23 amino acids. The V gene end was trimmed by 3 bases and the J gene end by 0 bases; junction bases not matched to a gene: 27. Germline V gene lookup returns CDR1 SEHNR and CDR2 FQNEAQ (reference sequence). Using constant-segment primers, 5'RACE produced TCR alpha and TCR beta cDNA libraries carrying sample barcodes and UMIs. One entry per CDR3 protein results from TCRdb running MiXCR on the 5' RACE reads. Here the sample spans under 550,000 distinct CDR3 sequences, about 20% being singletons. The gene calls are TRBV7-9 and TRBJ2-3, with 7 bases matching TRBD1. What was sequenced was PBMCs or a T cell subset sorted from them (not recorded which). The TCR was taken from an adult woman who had mild COVID-19 (a few samples of this study predate the infection). Cell type and time point are not known. The CDR3, as DNA: TGTGCCAGCAGCTTCTTTTACCCTAACCGACCTACACACAGGGGAGTGAGCACAGATACGCAGTATTTT. Its protein product is CASSFFYPNRPTHRGVSTDTQYF.